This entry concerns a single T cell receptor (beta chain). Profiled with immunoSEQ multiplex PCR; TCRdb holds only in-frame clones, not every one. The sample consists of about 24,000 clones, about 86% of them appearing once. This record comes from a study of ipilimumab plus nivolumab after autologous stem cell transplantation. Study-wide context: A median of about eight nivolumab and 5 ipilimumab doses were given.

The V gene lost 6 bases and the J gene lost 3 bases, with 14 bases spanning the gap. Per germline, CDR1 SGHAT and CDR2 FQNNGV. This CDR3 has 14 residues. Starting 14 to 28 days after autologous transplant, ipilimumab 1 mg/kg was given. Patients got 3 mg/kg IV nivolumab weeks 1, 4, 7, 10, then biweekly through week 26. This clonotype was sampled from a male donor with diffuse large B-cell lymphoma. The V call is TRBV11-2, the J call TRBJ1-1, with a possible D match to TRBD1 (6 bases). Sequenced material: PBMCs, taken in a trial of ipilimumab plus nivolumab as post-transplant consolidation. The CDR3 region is CASRAQGTYTEAFF. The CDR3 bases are TGTGCCAGCAGGGCCCAGGGGACTTACACTGAAGCTTTCTTT.